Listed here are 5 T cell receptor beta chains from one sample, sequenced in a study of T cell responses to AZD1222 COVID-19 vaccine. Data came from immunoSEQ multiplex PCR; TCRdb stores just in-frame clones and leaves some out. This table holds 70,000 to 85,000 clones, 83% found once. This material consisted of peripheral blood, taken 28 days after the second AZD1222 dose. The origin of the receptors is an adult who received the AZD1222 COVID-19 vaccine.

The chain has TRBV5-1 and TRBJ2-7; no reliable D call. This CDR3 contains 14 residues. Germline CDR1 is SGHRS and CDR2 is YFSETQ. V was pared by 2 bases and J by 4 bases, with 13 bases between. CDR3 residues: CASSFHTDNYEQYF. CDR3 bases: TGCGCCAGCAGCTTTCATACGGATAATTACGAGCAGTACTTC.

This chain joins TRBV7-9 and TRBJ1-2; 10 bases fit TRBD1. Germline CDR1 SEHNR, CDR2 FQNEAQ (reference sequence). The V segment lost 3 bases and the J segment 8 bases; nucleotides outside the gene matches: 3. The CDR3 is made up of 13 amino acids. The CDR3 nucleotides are TGTGCCAGCAGCTTCGGACAGGGGGGAGGCTACACCTTC. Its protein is CASSFGQGGGYTF.

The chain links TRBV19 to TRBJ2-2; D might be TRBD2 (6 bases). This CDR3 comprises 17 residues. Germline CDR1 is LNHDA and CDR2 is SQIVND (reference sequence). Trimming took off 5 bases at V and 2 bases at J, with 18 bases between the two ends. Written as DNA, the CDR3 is TGTGCCAGTAGTTACACTAGCCAAAAGCAAAACACCGGGGAGCTGTTTTTT. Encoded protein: CASSYTSQKQNTGELFF.

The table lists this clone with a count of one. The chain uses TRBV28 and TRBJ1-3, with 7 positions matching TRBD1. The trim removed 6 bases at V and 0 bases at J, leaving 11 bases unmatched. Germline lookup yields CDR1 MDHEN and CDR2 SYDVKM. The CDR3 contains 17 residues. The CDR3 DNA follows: TGTGCCAGCAGGCCTACAGGGGACAGCTTCTCTGGAAACACCATATATTTT. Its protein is CASRPTGDSFSGNTIYF.

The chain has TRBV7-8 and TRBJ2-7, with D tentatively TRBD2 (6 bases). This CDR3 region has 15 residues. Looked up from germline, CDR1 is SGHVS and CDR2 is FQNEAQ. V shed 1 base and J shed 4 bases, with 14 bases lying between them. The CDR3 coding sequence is TGTGCCAGCAGCTTAGAGGCAGGGAGGTCGTACGAGCAGTACTTC. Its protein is CASSLEAGRSYEQYF.